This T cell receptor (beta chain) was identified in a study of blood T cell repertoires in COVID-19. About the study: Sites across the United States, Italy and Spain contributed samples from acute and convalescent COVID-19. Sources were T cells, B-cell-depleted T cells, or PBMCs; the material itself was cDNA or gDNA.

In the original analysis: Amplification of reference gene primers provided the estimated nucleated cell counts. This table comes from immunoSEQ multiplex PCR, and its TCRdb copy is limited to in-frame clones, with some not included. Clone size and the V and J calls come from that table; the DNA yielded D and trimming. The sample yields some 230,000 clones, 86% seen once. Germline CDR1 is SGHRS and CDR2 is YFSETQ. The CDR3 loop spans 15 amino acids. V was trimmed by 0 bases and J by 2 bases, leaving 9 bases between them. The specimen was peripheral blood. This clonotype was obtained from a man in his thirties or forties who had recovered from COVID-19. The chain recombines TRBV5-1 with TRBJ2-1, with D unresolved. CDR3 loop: CASSLDYLTYNEQFF. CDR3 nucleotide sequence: TGCGCCAGCAGCTTGGATTATCTTACCTACAATGAGCAGTTCTTC.